The entry below describes one TCR beta chain. Its antigen is not identified. The data originate from a study of T cells after yellow fever vaccination. Whole-study results and caveats: Most primary-vaccination clones reappeared after the booster (about 96% CD4, about 88% CD8).

Each CDR3 protein is one row after TCRdb ran MiXCR on the 5' RACE reads. The sample lists some 390,000 distinct CDR3 sequences; 15% to 20% were seen once. Germline values: CDR1 LNHDA, CDR2 SQIVND (reference sequence). CDR3 length: 14 amino acids. V lost 6 bases and J 4 bases, leaving 14 bases between the germline ends. The sample consisted of PBMCs, taken before the yellow fever booster vaccination. The sequence was collected from a man between 18 and 35 years old who received the YFV17D yellow fever vaccine. The V and J genes are TRBV19 and TRBJ2-3; D not resolved. The DNA of the CDR3 is TGTGCCAGTAGATCCAGCTCGGCGGCAGATACGCAGTATTTT. Its translation is CASRSSSAADTQYF.